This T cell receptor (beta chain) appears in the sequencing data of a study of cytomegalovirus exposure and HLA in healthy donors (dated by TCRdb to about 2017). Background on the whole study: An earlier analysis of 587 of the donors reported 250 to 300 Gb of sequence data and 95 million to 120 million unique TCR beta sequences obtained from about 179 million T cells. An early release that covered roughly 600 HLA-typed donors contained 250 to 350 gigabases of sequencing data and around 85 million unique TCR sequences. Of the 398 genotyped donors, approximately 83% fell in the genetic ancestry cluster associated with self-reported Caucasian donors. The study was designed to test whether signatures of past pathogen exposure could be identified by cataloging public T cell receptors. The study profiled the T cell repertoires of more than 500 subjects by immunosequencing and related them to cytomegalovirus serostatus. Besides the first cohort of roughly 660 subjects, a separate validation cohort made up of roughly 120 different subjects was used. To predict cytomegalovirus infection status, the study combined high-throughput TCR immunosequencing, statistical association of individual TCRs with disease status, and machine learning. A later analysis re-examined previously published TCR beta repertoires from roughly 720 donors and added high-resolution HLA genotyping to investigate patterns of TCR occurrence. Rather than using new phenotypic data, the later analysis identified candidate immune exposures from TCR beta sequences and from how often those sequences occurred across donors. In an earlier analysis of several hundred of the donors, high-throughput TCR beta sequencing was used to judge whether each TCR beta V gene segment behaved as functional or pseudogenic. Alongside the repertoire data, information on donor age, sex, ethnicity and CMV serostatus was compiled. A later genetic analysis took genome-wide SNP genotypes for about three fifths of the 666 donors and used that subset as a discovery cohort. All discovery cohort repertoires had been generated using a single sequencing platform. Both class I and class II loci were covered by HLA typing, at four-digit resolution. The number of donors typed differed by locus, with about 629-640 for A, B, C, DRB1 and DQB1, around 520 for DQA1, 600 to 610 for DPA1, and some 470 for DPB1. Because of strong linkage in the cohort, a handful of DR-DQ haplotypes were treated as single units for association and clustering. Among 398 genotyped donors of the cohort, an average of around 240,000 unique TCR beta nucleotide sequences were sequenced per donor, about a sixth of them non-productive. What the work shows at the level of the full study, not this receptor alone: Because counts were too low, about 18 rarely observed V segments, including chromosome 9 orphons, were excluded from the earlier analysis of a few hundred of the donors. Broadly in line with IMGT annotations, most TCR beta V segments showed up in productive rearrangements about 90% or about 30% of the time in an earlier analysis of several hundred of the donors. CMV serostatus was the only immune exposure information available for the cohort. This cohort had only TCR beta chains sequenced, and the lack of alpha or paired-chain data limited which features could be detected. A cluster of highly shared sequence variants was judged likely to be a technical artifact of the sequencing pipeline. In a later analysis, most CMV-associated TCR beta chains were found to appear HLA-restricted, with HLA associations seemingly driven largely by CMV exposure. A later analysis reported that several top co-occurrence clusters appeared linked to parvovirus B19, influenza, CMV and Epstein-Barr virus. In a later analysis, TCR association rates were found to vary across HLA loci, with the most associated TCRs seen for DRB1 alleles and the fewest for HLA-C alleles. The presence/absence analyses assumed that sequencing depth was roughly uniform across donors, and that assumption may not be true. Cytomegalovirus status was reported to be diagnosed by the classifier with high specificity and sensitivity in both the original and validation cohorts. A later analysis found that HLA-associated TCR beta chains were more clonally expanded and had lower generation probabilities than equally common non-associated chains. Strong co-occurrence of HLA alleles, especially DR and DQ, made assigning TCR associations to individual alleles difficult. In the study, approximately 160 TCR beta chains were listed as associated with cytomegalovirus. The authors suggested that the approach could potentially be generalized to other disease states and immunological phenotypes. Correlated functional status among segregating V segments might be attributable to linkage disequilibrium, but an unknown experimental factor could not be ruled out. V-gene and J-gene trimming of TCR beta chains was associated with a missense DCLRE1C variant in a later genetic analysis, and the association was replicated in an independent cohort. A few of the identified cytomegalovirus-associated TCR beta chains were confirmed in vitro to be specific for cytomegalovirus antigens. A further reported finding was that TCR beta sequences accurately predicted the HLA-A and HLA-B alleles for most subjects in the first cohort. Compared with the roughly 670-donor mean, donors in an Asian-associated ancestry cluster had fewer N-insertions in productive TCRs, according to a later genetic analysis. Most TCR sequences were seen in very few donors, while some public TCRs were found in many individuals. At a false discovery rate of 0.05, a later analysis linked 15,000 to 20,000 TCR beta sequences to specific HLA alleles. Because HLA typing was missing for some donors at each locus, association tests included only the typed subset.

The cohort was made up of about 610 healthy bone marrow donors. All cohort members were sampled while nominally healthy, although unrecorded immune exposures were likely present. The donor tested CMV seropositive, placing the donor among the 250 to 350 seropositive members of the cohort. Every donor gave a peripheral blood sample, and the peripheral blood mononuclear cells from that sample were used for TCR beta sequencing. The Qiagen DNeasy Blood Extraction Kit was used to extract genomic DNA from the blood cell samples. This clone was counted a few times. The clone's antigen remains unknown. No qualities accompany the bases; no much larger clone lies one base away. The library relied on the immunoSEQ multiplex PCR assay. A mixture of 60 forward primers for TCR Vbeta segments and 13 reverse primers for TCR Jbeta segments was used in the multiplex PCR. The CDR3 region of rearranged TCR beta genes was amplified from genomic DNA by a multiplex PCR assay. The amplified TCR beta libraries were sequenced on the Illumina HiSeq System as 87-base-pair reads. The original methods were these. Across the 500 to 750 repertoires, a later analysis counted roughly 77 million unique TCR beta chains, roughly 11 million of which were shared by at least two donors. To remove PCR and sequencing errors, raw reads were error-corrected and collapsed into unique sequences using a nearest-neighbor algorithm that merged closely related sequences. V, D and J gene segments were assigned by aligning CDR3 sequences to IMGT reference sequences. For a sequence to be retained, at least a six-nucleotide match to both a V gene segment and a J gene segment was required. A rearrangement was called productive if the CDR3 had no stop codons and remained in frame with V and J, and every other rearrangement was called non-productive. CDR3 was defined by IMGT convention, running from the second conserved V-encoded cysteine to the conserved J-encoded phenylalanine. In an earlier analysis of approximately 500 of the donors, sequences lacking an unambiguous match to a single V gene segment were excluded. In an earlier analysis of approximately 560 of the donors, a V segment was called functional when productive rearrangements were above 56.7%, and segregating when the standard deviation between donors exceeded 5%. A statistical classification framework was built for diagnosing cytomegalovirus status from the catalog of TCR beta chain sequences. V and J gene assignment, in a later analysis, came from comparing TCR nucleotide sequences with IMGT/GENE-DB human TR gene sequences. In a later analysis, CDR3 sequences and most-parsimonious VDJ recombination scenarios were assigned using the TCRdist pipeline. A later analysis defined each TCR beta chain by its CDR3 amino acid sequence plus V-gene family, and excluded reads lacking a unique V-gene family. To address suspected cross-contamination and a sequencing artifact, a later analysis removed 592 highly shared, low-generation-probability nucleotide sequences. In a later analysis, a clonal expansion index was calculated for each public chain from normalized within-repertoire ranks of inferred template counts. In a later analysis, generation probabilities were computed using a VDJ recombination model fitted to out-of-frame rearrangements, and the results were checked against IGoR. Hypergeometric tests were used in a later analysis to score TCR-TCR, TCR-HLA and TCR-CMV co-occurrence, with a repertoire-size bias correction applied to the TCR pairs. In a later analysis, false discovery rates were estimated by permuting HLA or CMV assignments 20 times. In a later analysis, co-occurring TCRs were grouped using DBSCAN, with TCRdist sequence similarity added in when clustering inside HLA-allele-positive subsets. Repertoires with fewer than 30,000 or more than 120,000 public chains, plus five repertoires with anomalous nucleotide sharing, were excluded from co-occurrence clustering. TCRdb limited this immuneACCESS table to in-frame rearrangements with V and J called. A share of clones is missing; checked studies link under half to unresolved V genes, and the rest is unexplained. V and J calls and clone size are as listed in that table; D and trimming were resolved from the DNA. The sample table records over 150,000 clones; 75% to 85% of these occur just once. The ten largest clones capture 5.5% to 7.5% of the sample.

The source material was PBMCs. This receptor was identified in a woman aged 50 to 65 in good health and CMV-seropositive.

The CDR3: CASSKPTTDTQYF. In nucleotide form, the sequence is TGTGCCAGCTCAAAGCCGACAACAGATACGCAGTATTTT. The V and J genes are TRBV18 and TRBJ2-3, with no reliable assignment of the D segment. Trimming takes 5 bases from V and 3 bases from J, and the germline ends sit 9 bases apart. There are 13 amino acids in the CDR3, from cysteine to phenylalanine inclusive. Only the CDR3 region is kept as DNA, spanning 39 bases read in frame from base 1. The germline V gene provides CDR1 KGHSH and CDR2 LQKENI.